One T cell receptor beta chain is described in this entry. The antigen remains unidentified. V gave up 0 bases and J gave up 4 bases, with 8 bases separating them. The CDR3 has 13 residues. The germline V gene encodes CDR1 SQVTM and CDR2 ANQGSEA. This entry comes from a study of response to subunit inactivated influenza vaccine. TCRdb re-called the RT-PCR reads with MiXCR, one entry per CDR3 protein. The profile shows a few hundred thousand distinct CDR3 sequences, 13% to 15% of them singletons. General study findings and limits: Seasonal influenza vaccination, on each occasion, was suggested by the authors to recruit few new T cells.

This rearrangement joins TRBV29-1 to TRBJ2-3, with a weak D call TRBD1 (5 bases). Source: PBMCs from blood, taken 12 days after vaccination. This TCR was sampled from a man aged 45 to 65 who received an inactivated influenza vaccine. The CDR3 DNA reads TGCAGCGTTGAAGACGACAGCCCAGATACGCAGTATTTT. Its translation is CSVEDDSPDTQYF.